This TCR beta chain is from a study of blood T cell repertoires in COVID-19. Only a few counts were recorded for this clone. Here immunoSEQ multiplex PCR was the method, and the copy in TCRdb shows in-frame clones only, minus some. Of about 73,000 clones in the sample, roughly 80% are singletons; the top ten hold less than 8%. The source is a woman aged 55-70 years with acute or convalescent COVID-19. The sample comprised peripheral blood.

The CDR3 DNA reads as TGTGCCAGCAGGCCAGGGGGCGTCGGCACTGAAGCTTTCTTT. Translation gives CASRPGGVGTEAFF. J is TRBJ1-1 and V is TRBV5-4; 8 bases fit TRBD1. Per germline, CDR1 SGHNT and CDR2 YYREEE (reference sequence). The CDR3 spans 14 residues. V was pared by 5 bases and J by 4 bases, with 7 bases of the junction left unmatched.